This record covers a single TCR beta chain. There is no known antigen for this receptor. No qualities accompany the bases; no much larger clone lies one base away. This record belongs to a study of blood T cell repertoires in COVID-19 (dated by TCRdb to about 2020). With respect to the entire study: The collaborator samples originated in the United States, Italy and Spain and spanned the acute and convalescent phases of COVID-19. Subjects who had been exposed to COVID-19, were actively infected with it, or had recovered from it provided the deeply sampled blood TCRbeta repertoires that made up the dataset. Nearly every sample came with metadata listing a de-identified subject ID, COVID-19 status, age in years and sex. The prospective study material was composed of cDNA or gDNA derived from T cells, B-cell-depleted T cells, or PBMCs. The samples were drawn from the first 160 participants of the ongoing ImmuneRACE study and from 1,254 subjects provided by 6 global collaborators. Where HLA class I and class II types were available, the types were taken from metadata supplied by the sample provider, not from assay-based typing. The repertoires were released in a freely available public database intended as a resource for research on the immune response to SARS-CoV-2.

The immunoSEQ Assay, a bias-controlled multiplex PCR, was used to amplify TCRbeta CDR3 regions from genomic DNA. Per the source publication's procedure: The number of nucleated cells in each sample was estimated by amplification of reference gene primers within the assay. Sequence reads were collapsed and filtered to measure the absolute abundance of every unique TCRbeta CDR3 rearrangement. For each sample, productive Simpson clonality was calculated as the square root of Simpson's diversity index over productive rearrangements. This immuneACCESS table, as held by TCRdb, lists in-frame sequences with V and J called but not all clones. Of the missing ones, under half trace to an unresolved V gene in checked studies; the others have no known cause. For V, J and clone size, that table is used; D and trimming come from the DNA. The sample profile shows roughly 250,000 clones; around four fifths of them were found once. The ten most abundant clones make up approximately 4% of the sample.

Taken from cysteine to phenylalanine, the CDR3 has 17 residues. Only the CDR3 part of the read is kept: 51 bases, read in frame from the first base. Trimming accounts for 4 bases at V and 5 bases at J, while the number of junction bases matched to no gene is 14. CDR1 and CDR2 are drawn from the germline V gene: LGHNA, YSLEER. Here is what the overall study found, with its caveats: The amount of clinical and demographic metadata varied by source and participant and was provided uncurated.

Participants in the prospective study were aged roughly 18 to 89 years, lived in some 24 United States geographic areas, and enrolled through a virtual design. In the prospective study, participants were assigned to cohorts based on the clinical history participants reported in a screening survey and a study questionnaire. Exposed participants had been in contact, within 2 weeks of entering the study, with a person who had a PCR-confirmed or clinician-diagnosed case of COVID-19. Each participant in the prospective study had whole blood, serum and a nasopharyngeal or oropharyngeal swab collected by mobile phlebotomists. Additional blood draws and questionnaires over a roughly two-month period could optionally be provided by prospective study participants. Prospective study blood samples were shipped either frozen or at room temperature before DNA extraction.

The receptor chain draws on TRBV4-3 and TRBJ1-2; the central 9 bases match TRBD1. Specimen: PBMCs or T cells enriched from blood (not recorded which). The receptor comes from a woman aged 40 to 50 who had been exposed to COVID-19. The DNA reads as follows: TGCGCCAGCAGCCCGGCGGACAGGGGATTGGAGGGGTATGGCTACACCTTC. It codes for CASSPADRGLEGYGYTF.